This TCR beta chain was captured in a study of blood T cell repertoires in COVID-19. Trimming removed 0 bases from V and 3 bases from J; junction bases left unmatched: 6. From germline, CDR1 is MNHEY and CDR2 SVGAGI. CDR3 size: 16 residues. Assay: immunoSEQ multiplex PCR; the TCRdb copy retains only in-frame clones and omits some. The profile covers some 300,000 clones, with 89% appearing a single time and about 8.4% taken by the ten largest. Sequenced: PBMCs or T cells enriched from blood (not recorded which). This chain joins TRBV6-5 and TRBJ2-7, with 9 positions matching TRBD1. The sequence derives from a woman between 25 and 40 years old who had recovered from COVID-19. CDR3 nucleotides: TGTGCCAGCAGTTACTCGGTTGTGGGACAGGGCTACGAGCAGTACTTC. Encoded protein: CASSYSVVGQGYEQYF.